This T cell receptor (beta chain) was recovered during a study of blood T cells in healthy people across ages. Between the trimmed V and J ends, which lost 8 bases and 1 base, there was a span of 14 bases. Germline lookup yields CDR1 MDHEN and CDR2 SYDVKM. The CDR3 has 14 amino acids. Concerning this clonotype itself: Antigen unknown.

Total RNA extracted from each sample amounted to at least 5 micrograms. Next came a second PCR, run for about 7 to 11 cycles, which used a sample-barcoded 5' primer along with a J-beta primer mix. A single record per CDR3 protein comes from TCRdb applying MiXCR to the 5' RACE reads. The sample includes fewer than 2,000,000 distinct CDR3 sequences, about 39% seen only once; the top ten take 23%. Whole-study findings and limits: As naive T cell percentage varied, TCR beta diversity correlated strongly with it.

This clonotype was sampled from a human donor in good health. The chain is built from TRBV28 and TRBJ1-1, with no clear D. The sequenced sample consisted of blood. The DNA for the CDR3 is TGTGCCAGCGTAGTTTATGGGGAGAACACTGAAGCTTTCTTT. Translated, it gives CASVVYGENTEAFF.